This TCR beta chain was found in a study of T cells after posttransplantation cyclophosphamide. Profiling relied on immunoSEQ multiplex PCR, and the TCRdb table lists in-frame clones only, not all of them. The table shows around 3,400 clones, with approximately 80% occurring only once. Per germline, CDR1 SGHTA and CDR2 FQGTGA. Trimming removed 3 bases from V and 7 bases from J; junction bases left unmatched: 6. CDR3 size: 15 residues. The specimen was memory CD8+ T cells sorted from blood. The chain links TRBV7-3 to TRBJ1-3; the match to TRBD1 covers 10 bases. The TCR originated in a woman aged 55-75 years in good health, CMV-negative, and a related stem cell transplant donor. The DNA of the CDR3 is TGTGCCAGCAGCTTGACAGGGGGCGATCCCAACACCATATATTTT. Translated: CASSLTGGDPNTIYF.